This TCR beta chain was documented in a study of early T cells in non-severe SARS-CoV-2 infection. In the study overall: Sequencing targeted bulk RNA from unsorted whole blood, leaving chains unpaired. Findings and limits, study-wide: Anti-spike CD8 responses were favored by VDJdb matching, which missed private and CD4 specificities.

Concerning this clonotype: The antigen remains unidentified.

The V and J ends lost 1 base and 0 bases respectively, with 10 bases between them. Per the germline V gene, CDR1 is SGHNT and CDR2 is YENEEA. The CDR3 covers 16 residues. Researchers attached unique molecular identifiers to individual cDNA molecules. TCRdb reanalysed the 5' RACE reads using MiXCR and keeps one entry per CDR3 protein. The sample carries roughly 53,000 distinct CDR3 sequences, approximately 10% recorded once. The starting material was whole blood, obtained at baseline. This chain links TRBV11-3 with TRBJ2-4, with D perhaps matching TRBD1 (5 bases). The clonotype was recovered from an adult who was a healthcare worker with PCR-confirmed SARS-CoV-2 infection or an uninfected control (not recorded which). The CDR3 region has the DNA TGTGCCAGCAGCTTAGGCAGGGTCGGAGCCAAAAACATTCAGTACTTC. Protein product: CASSLGRVGAKNIQYF. The full variable domain, in which reference TRBV11-3 and TRBJ2-4 provide the parts outside the CDR3, is EAGVVQSPRYKIIEKKQPVAFWCNPISGHNTLYWYLQNLGQGPELLIRYENEEAVDDSQLPKDRFSAERLKGVDSTLKIQPAELGDSAVYLCASSLGRVGAKNIQYFGAGTRLSVL.